This T cell receptor beta chain was sequenced in a study of human T cells and chemical hapten exposure. Study information: TCR yield per sample varied, mainly due to pooled library volumes. Whole-study results and caveats: Unchanged with DPC sensitization were TCRs above 1 in 1000 frequency.

This CDR3 region has 11 residues. CDR1 and CDR2 (germline): DFQATT, SNEGSKA (reference sequence). Time point specified: patch test 2, 6 weeks after DPC sensitization. The treatment denotes: therapeutic diphenylcyclopropenone sensitization with weekly scalp DPC. TCRdb passed the RACE reads through MiXCR, listing each CDR3 protein once. The table includes more than 85,000 distinct CDR3 sequences, 9.2% detected once. Concerning this clonotype: Its target is unknown.

The clonotype originates from a woman in her forties with alopecia areata. Some clones in this sample may be carry-over from other donors' samples. The chain employs TRBV20-1 and TRBJ2-2; D unclear. Specimen: whole blood, collected in connection with sensitization to the hapten diphenylcyclopropenone (DPC). Here the CDR3 DNA reads TGCAAGGCTTCGGGTGCCGGGGAGCTGTTTTTT. Translated: CKASGAGELFF.